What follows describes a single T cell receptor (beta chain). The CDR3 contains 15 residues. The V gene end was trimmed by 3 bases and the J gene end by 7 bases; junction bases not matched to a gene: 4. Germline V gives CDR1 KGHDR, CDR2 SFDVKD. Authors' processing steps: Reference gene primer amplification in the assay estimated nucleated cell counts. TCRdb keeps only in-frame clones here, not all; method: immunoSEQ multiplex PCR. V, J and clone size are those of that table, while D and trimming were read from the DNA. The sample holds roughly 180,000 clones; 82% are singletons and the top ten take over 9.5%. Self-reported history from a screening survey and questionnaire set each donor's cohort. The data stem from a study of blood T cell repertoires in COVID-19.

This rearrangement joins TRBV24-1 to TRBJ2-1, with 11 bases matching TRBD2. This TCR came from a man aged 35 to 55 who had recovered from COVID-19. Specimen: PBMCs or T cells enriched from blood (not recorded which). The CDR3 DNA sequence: TGTGCCACCAGTGATCCCGGGACTAGCGGAAATGAGCAGTTCTTC. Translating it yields CATSDPGTSGNEQFF.